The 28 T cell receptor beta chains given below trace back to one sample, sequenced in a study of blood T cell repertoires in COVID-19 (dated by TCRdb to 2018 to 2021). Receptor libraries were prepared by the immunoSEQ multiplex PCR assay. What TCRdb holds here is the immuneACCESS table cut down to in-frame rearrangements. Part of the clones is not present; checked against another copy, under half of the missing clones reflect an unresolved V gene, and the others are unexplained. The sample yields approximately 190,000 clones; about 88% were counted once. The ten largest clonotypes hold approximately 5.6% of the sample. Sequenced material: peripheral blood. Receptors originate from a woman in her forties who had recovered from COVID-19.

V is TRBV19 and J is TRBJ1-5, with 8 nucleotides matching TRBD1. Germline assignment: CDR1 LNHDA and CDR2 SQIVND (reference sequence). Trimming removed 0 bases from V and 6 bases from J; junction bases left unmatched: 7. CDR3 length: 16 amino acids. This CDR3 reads CASSIDRVQGVQPQHF. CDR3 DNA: TGTGCCAGTAGTATAGATAGGGTACAGGGGGTTCAGCCCCAGCATTTT.

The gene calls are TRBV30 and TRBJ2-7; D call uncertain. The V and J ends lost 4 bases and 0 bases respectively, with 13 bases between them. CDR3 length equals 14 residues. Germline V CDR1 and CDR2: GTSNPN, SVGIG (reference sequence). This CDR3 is CAWKSDQHSYEQYF. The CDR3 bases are TGTGCCTGGAAGAGCGATCAACACTCCTACGAGCAGTACTTC.

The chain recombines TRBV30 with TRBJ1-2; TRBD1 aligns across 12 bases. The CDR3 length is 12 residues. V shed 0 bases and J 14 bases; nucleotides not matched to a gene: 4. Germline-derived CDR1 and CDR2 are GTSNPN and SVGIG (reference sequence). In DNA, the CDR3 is TGTGCCTGGAGTGTGGGGGACAGGGGGCGTACCTTC. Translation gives CAWSVGDRGRTF.

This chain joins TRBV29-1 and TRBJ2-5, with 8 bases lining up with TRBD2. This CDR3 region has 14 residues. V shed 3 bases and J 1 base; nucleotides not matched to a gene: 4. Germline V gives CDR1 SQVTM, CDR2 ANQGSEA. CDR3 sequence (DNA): TGCAGCGTTGATACGGGGGGGGCCCAAGAGACCCAGTACTTC. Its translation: CSVDTGGAQETQYF. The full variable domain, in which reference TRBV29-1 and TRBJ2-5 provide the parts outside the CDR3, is SAVISQKPSRDICQRGTSLTIQCQVDSQVTMMFWYRQQPGQSLTLIATANQGSEATYESGFVIDKFPISRPNLTFSTLTVSNMSPEDSSIYLCSVDTGGAQETQYFGPGTRLLVL.

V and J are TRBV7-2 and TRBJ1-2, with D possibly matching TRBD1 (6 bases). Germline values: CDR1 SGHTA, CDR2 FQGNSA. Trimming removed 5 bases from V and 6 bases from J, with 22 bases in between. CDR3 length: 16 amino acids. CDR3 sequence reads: CASSPFPRGGGDGYTF. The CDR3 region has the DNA TGTGCCAGCAGCCCCTTCCCTCGCGGGGGCGGAGATGGCTACACCTTC.

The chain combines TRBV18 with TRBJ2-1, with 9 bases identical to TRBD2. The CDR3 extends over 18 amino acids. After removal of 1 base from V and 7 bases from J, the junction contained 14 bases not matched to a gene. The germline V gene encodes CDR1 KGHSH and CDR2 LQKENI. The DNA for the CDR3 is TGTGCCAGCTCACCACGGGCTAGCGGGATAGGATTACAGAATGAGCAGTTCTTC. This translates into CASSPRASGIGLQNEQFF.

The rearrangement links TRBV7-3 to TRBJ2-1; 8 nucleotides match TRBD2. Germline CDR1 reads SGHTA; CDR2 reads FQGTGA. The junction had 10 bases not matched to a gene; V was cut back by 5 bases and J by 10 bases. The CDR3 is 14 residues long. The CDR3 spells CASSRGTSGGEQFF. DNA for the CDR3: TGTGCCAGCAGCCGCGGGACTAGTGGGGGAGAGCAGTTCTTC. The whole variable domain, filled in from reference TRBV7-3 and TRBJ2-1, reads GAGVSQTPSNKVTEKGKYVELRCDPISGHTALYWYRQSLGQGPEFLIYFQGTGAADDSGLPNDRFFAVRPEGSVSTLKIQRTERGDSAVYLCASSRGTSGGEQFFGPGTRLTVL.

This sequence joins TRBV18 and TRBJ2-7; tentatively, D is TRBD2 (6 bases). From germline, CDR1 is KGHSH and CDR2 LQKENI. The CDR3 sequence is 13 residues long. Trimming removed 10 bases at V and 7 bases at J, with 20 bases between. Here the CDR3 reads CATRDFTQEEQYF. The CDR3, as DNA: TGTGCCACCCGGGACTTTACCCAGGAGGAGCAGTACTTC.

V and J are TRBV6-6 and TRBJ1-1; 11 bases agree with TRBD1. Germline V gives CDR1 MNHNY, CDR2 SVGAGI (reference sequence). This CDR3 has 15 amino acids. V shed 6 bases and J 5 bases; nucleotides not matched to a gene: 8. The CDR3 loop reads CASSPGQGVGTEAFF. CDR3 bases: TGTGCCAGCAGCCCGGGACAGGGGGTCGGGACTGAAGCTTTCTTT.

CDR3 bases: TGTGCCACCAGCAGAGATACCGGGACATTAAGCAATCAGCCCCAGCATTTT. Residues: CATSRDTGTLSNQPQHF. The chain couples TRBV15 to TRBJ1-5, with D perhaps matching TRBD1 (6 bases). The CDR3 has 17 amino acids. CDR1 is LNHNV and CDR2 is YYDKDF in the germline V gene (reference sequence). V lost 0 bases and J 1 base, leaving 13 bases between the germline ends.

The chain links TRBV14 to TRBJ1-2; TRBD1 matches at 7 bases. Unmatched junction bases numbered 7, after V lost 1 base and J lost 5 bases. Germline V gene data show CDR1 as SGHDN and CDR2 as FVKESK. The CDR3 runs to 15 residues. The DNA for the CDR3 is TGTGCCAGCAGCCAAGTGGGGACAGCCCTATATGGCTACACCTTC. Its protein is CASSQVGTALYGYTF.

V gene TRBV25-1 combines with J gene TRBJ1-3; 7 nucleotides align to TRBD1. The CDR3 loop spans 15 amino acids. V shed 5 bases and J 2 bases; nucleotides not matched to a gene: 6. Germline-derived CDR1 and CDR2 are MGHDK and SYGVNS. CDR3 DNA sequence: TGTGCCAGCAGTCACCCAGGGACAGCTGGAAACACCATATATTTT. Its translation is CASSHPGTAGNTIYF.

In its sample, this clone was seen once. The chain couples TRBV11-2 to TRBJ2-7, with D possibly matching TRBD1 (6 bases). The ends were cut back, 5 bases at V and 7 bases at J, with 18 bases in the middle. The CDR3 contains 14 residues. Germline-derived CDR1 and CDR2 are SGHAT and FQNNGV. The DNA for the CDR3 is TGTGCCAGCAGCCTCGGACAGCGGCACTCTGAGCAGTACTTC. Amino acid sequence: CASSLGQRHSEQYF.

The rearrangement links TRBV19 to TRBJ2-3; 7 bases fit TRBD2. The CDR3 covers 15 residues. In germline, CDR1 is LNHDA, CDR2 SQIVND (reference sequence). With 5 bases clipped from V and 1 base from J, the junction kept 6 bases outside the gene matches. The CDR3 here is CASSPAGPGTDTQYF. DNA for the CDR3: TGTGCCAGTAGTCCAGCGGGACCGGGCACAGATACGCAGTATTTT.

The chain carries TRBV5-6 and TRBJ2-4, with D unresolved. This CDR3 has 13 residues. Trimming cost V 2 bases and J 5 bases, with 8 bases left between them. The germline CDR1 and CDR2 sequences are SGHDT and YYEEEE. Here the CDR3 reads CASSFGRQNIQYF. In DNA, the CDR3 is TGTGCCAGCAGCTTCGGCAGGCAAAACATTCAGTACTTC.

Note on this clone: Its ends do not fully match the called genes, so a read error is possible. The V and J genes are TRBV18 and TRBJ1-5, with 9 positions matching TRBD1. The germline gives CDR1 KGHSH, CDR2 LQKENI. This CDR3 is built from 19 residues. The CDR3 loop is CASSPPLPLRQGGNQPQHF. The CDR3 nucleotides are TGTGCCAGCTCTCCACCATTGCCCCTTAGACAGGGGGGAAATCAGCCCCAGCATTTT. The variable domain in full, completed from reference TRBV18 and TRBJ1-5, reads NAGVMQNPRHLVRRRGQEARLRCSPMKGHSHVYWYRQLPEEGLKFMVYLQKENIIDESGMPKERFSAEFPKEGPSILRIQQVVRGDSAAYFCASSPPLPLRQGGNQPQHFGDGTRLSIL.

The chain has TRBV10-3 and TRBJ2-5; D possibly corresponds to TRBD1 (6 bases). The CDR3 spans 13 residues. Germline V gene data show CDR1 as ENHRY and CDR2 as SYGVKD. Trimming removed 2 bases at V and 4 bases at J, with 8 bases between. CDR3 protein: CAISEIGGETQYF. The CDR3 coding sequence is TGTGCCATCAGTGAGATAGGGGGAGAGACCCAGTACTTC.

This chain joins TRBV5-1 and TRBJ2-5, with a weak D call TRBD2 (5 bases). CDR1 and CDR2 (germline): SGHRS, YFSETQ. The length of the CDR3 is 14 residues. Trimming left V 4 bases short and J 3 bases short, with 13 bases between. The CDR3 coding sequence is TGCGCCAGCAGCCGCAGTGACGGGAAAGAGACCCAGTACTTC. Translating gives CASSRSDGKETQYF.

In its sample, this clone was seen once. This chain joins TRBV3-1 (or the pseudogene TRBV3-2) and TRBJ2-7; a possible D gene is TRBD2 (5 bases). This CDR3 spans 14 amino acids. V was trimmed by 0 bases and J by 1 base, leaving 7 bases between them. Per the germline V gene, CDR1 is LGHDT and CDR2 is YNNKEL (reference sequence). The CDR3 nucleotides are TGTGCCAGCAGCCAAGATCCGGGGTCCTACGAGCAGTACTTC. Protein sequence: CASSQDPGSYEQYF.

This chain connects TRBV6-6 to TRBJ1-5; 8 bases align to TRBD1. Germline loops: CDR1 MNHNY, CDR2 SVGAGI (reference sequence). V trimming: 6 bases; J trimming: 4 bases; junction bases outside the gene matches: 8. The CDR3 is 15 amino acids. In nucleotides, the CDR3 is TGTGCCAGCAGACTAACAGGGGGAGGGAATCAGCCCCAGCATTTT. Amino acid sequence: CASRLTGGGNQPQHF.

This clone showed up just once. CDR3 in amino acids: CASSFGIADYTDTQYF. The CDR3 region has the DNA TGTGCCAGCAGTTTCGGTATAGCGGACTACACAGATACGCAGTATTTT. The chain combines TRBV28 with TRBJ2-3; D possibly corresponds to TRBD2 (6 bases). CDR3 length: 16 amino acids. Germline V gene data show CDR1 as MDHEN and CDR2 as SYDVKM. V was shortened by 3 bases and J by 2 bases, with 15 bases between the two germline ends. Variable domain in full (rest from reference TRBV28 and TRBJ2-3): DVKVTQSSRYLVKRTGEKVFLECVQDMDHENMFWYRQDPGLGLRLIYFSYDVKMKEKGDIPEGYSVSREKKERFSLILESASTNQTSMYLCASSFGIADYTDTQYFGPGTRLTVL.

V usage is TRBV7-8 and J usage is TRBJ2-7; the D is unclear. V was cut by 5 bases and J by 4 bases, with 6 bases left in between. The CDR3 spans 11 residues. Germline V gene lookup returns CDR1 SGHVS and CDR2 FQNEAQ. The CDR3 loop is CASSPAYEQYF. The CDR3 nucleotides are TGTGCCAGCAGCCCCGCGTACGAGCAGTACTTC.

The CDR3 coding sequence is TGCAGTGCTAGTCTCGGGAGTTCCTACAATGAGCAGTTCTTC. Protein product: CSASLGSSYNEQFF. The V call is TRBV20-1, the J call TRBJ2-1; D might be TRBD2 (6 bases). The CDR3 sequence is 14 residues long. V was trimmed by 3 bases and J by 1 base, leaving 10 bases between them. From germline, CDR1 is DFQATT and CDR2 SNEGSKA (reference sequence).

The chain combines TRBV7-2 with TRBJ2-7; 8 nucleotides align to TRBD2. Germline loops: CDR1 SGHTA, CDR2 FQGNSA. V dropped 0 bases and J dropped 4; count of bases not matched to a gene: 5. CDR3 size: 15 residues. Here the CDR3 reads CASSLAAGGQYEQYF. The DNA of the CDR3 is TGTGCCAGCAGCTTAGCTGCGGGAGGACAATACGAGCAGTACTTC.

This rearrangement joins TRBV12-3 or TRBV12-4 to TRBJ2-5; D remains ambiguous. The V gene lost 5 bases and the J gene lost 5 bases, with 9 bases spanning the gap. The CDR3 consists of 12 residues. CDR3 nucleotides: TGTGCCAGCAGTCTAAAGTTGGAGACCCAGTACTTC. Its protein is CASSLKLETQYF.

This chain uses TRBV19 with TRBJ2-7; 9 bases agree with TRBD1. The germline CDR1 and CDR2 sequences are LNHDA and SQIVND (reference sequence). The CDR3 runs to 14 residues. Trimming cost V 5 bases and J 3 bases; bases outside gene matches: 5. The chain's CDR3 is CASSLDRGNYEQYF. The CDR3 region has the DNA TGTGCCAGTAGTTTGGACAGGGGAAACTACGAGCAGTACTTC.

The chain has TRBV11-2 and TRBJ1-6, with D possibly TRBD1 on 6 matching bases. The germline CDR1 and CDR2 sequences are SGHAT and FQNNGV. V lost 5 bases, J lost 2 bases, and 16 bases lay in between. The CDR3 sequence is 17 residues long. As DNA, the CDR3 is TGTGCCAGCAGCCACCCCAGGGGTTTCGCCTATAATTCACCCCTCCACTTT. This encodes CASSHPRGFAYNSPLHF.

The CDR3: CASSFTTGVREKLFF. CDR3 coding DNA: TGCGCCAGCAGCTTTACGACAGGGGTTCGGGAAAAACTGTTTTTT. V usage is TRBV5-1 and J usage is TRBJ1-4; 8 bases match TRBD1. The germline CDR1 and CDR2 sequences are SGHRS and YFSETQ. The junction had 8 bases not matched to a gene; V was cut back by 2 bases and J by 8 bases. This CDR3 has 15 residues.